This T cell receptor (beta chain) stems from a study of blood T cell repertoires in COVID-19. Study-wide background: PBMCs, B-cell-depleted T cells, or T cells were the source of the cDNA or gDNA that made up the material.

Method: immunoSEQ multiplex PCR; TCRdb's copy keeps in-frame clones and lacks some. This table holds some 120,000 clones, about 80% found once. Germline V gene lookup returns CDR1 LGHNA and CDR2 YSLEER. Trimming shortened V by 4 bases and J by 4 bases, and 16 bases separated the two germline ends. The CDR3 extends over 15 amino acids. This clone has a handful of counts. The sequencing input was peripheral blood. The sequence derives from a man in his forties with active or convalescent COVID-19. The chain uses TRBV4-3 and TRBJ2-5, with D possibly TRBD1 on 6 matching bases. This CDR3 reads CASSPQLGAGETQYF. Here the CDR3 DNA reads TGCGCCAGCAGCCCTCAACTGGGGGCAGGAGAGACCCAGTACTTC.